This T cell receptor beta chain was identified during a study of shared clonotypes between healthy human individuals. At the level of the study: Three CD4 naive, three CD4 memory, two CD8 naive and one CD8 memory plate were used per donor. General study results and limits: Naive subsets usually exceeded memory subsets in estimated richness. A limitation of the genetic and exposure-history diversity represented arose from few donors. Sharing across four donors was seen in about 5% of naive CD4 clonotypes.

Clones were read by immunoSEQ multiplex PCR, and TCRdb kept only the in-frame ones, dropping some. The sample lists around 620,000 clones; approximately 95% were seen once. In the naive CD8 group, cells lacked CD45RO and were positively selected for CCR7, so terminally differentiated effector memory CD45RA+ cells were left out. This clone has more than one count but fewer than ten. The target antigen is unknown. This TCR came from a woman in her 30s in good health. The sequenced material came from naive CD8+ T cells sorted from blood.

The CDR3 reads CASTGTGNTIYF. The CDR3 DNA follows: TGTGCCAGCACCGGGACTGGAAACACCATATATTTT. J is TRBJ1-3 and V is TRBV2; D is undetermined. The length of the CDR3 is 12 residues. The germline gives CDR1 SNHLY, CDR2 FYNNEI. Trimming removed 7 bases from V and 2 bases from J, with 6 bases in between.